This TCR beta chain was sequenced for a study of blood T cell repertoires in COVID-19. Original methodology: Estimated nucleated cell counts came from reference gene primer amplification. Libraries were prepared by immunoSEQ multiplex PCR; TCRdb keeps only in-frame clonotypes and omits some of them. V, J and clone size are taken as reported in that table, and D and trimming were inferred from the DNA itself. The sample shows around 280,000 clones, roughly nine tenths of them seen only once. Germline V lookup: CDR1 SGHTA, CDR2 FQGNSA. CDR3 length equals 14 residues. V was pared by 1 base and J by 1 base, with 7 bases between. Enrolled through a virtual design, the participants were between roughly 18 and 90 years of age and came from some 25 US areas.

The sequence derives from a woman aged 40 to 50 who had recovered from COVID-19. Sequences were obtained from PBMCs or T cells enriched from blood (not recorded which). The chain is built from TRBV7-2 and TRBJ2-5, with D unclear. Here the CDR3 reads CASSLDSLQETQYF. The CDR3 DNA reads TGTGCCAGCAGCTTAGACAGCCTCCAAGAGACCCAGTACTTC.